This TCR beta chain appears in the sequencing data of a study of early T cells in non-severe SARS-CoV-2 infection. About the research overall: Unsorted whole blood bulk RNA was sequenced, with unpaired chains. General observations from the study: Matching against VDJdb likely underestimated virus-specific expansions, favoring anti-spike CD8.

A few counts support this clonotype. Its target is not known. There are 16 residues in the CDR3. Germline CDR1 and CDR2: KGHSH and LQKENI. Trimming left V 4 bases short and J 7 bases short, with 17 bases between. Individually, cDNA molecules had unique molecular identifiers attached to them. In TCRdb, the 5' RACE reads were re-called with MiXCR into one record per CDR3 protein. The repertoire holds approximately 50,000 distinct CDR3 sequences, with roughly an eighth as singletons. V and J are TRBV18 and TRBJ1-6, with D perhaps TRBD1 (6 bases). The sample consisted of whole blood. This TCR came from an adult who was a healthcare worker with PCR-confirmed SARS-CoV-2 infection or an uninfected control (not recorded which). CDR3 DNA sequence: TGTGCCAGCTCACACAAGCGACAGGACCTAAATTCACCCCTCCACTTT. This sequence encodes CASSHKRQDLNSPLHF.